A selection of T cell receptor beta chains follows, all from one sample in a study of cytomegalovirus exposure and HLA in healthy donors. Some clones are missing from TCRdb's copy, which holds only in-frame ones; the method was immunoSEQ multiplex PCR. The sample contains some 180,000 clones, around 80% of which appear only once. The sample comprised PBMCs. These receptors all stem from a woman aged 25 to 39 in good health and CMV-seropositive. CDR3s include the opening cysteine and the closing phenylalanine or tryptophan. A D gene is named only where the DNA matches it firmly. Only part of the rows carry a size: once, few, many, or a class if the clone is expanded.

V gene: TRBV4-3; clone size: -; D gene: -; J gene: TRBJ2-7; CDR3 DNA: TGCGCCAGCAGCCAAGTTGGCAGCTCCTACGAGCAGTACTTC; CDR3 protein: CASSQVGSSYEQYF
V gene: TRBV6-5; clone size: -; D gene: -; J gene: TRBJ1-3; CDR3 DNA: TGTGCCAGCAGTTCCCCGCAGGGAAACACCATATATTTT; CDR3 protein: CASSSPQGNTIYF
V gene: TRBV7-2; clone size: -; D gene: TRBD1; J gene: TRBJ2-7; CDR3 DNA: TGTGCCAGCAGCCCACGGACAGGGGGCATCTACGAGCAGTACTTC; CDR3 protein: CASSPRTGGIYEQYF
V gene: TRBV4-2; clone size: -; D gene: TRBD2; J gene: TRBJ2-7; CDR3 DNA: TGTGCCAGCAGCCAAGGGACAGCGGGGGATTACGAGCAGTACTTC; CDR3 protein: CASSQGTAGDYEQYF
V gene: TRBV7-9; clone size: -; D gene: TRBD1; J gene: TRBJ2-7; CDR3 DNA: TGTGCCAGCAGCTTAGGGGGACAGTTAGGGCAGTACTTC; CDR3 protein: CASSLGGQLGQYF
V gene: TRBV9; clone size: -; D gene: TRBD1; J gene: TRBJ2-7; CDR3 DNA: TGTGCCAGCAGCACAGGGGGGACCTTAAACGAGCAGTACTTC; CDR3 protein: CASSTGGTLNEQYF
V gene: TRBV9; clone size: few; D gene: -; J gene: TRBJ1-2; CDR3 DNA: TGTGCCAGCAGCGTAGGTTCCCAGGGTGGCCTCTATGGCTACACCTTC; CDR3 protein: CASSVGSQGGLYGYTF
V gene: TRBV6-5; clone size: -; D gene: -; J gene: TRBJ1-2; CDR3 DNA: TGTGCCAGCAGACAGGCGGCCGGGTATGGCTACACCTTC; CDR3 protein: CASRQAAGYGYTF
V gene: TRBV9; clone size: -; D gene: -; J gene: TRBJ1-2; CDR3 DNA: TGTGCCAGCAGCGCAGACCCAATCAGGGGTGGCTACACCTTC; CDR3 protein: CASSADPIRGGYTF
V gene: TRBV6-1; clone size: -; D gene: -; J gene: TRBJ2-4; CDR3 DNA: TGTGCCAGCAGCCCTATAGCCAAAAACATTCAGTACTTC; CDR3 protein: CASSPIAKNIQYF
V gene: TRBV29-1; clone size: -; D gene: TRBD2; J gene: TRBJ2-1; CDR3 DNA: TGCAGCGTTGAAGGGTTAGCGGGGGGGCTTAATGAGCAGTTCTTC; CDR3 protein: CSVEGLAGGLNEQFF
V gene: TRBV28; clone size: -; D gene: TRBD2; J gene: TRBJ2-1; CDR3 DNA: TGTGCCAGCACGCGGGGGGGTCGTGAGCAGTTCTTC; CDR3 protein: CASTRGGREQFF
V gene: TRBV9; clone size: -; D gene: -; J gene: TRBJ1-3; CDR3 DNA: TGTGTCAGCAGCGTAGTAGGGGTCGGAAACACCATATATTTT; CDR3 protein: CVSSVVGVGNTIYF
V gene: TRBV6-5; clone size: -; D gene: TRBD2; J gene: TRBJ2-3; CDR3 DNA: TGTGCCAGTGGGCGGGGGGGCCTAGATACGCAGTATTTT; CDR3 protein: CASGRGGLDTQYF
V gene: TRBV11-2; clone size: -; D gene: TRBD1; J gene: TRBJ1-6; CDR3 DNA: TGTGCCAGCACCCATTACAGGGGGCCGCCGGAGGAAGATTCACCCCTCCACTTT; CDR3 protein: CASTHYRGPPEEDSPLHF
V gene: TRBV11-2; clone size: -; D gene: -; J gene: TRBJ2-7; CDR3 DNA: TGTGCCAGCAGCCCCGGCGGAAGCTACGAGCAGTACTTC; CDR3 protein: CASSPGGSYEQYF
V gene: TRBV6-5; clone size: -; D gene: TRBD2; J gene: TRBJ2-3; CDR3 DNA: TGTGCCAGCATGCGGGGGGAGACAGATACGCAGTATTTT; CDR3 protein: CASMRGETDTQYF
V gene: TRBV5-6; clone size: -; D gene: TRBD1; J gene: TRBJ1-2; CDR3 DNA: TGTGCCAGCAGCCTCGGGACAGGGGGTAGCTACACCTTC; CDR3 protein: CASSLGTGGSYTF
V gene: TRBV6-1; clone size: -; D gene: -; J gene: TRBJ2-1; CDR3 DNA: TGTGCCAGCGGACAGGGAGGGAACTCCTACAATGAGCAGTTCTTC; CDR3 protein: CASGQGGNSYNEQFF
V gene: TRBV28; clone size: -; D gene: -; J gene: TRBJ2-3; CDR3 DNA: TGTGCCAGCAGCTCCAGGGGTTTGGGCACAGATACGCAGTATTTT; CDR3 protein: CASSSRGLGTDTQYF
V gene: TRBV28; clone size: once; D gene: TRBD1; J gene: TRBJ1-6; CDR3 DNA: TGTGCCAGCGGGGACAGGGGACTCCAGAGCTCCTATAATTCACCCCTCCACTTT; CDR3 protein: CASGDRGLQSSYNSPLHF
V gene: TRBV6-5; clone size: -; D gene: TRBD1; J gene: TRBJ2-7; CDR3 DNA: TGTGCCAGCAGTTATTCCGGACAGGGGAACGAGCAGTACTTC; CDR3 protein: CASSYSGQGNEQYF
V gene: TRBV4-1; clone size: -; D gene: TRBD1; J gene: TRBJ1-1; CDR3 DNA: TGCGCCAGCAGCCAAGGTCCATCAGGGGGCAAGGACACTGAAGCCTTCTTT; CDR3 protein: CASSQGPSGGKDTEAFF
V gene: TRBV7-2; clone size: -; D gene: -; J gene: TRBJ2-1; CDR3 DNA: TGTGCCAGCAGCTCCCTAACCGGGGGCTCCTACAATGAGCAGTTCTTC; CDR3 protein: CASSSLTGGSYNEQFF
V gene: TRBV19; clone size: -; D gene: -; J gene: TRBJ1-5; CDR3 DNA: TGTGCCAGTAGAGGACGAGGGAGGGAAAATCAGCCCCAGCATTTT; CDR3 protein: CASRGRGRENQPQHF
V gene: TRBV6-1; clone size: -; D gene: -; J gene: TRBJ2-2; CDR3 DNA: TGTGCCAGCCTAAAAGGGGCCGGGGAGCTGTTTTTT; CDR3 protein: CASLKGAGELFF
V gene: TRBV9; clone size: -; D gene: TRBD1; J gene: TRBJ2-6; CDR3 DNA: TGTGCCAGCAGCATTACAGGGGTGAGCTCTGGGGCCAACGTCCTGACTTTC; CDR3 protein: CASSITGVSSGANVLTF
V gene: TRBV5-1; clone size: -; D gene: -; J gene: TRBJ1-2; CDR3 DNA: TGCGCCAGCAGCTTCTTACCGGACAGTAACTATGGCTACACCTTC; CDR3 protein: CASSFLPDSNYGYTF
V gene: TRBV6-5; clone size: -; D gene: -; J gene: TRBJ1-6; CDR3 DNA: TGTGCCAGCAGCGGACCCGGGACATGGGGGTCACCCCTCCACTTT; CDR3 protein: CASSGPGTWGSPLHF
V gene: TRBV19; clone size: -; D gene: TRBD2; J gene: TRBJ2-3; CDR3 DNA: TGTGCCAGTAGTATAGGACTAGCGGCACGCGGGGTGGGTACGCAGTATTTT; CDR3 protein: CASSIGLAARGVGTQYF
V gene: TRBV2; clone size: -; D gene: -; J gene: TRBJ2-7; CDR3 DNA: TGTGCCAGTGCGGGATTCTCCTCCTACGAGCAGTACTTC; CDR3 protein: CASAGFSSYEQYF
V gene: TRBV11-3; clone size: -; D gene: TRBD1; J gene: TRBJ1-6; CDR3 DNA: TGTGCCAGCAGCTTAGTAGGGTCTGGGACAGGGACGGCACCCCTCCACTTT; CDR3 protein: CASSLVGSGTGTAPLHF
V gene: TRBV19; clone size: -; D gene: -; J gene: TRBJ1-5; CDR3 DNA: TGTGCCAGCGGGCAGCCCCAGCATTTT; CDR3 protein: CASGQPQHF
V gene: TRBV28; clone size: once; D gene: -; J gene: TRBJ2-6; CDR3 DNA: TGTGCCAGCAGCCCCCACAGGGCTGGGGTCAACGTCCTGACTTTC; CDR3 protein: CASSPHRAGVNVLTF
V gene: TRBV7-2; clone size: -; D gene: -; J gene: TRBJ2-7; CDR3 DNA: TGTGCCAGCAGCTTAGTTCCGGTCTCCTACGAGCAGTACTTC; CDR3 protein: CASSLVPVSYEQYF
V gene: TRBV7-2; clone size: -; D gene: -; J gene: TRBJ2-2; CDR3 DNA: TGTGCCAGCAGCACAAGCGGGGAGCTGTTTTTT; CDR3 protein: CASSTSGELFF
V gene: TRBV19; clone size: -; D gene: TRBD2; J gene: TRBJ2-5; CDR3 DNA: TGTGCCAGTAGTTTAGCGGGGTCGGTAGAGACCCAGTACTTC; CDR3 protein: CASSLAGSVETQYF
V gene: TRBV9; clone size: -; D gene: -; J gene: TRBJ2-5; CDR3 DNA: TGTGCCAGCAGCGTAGCCGACAGTGCCCAAGAGACCCAGTACTTC; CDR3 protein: CASSVADSAQETQYF
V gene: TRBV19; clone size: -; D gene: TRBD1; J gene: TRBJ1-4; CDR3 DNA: TGTGCCAGTAATCGACAGGGGGAAAAACTGTTTTTT; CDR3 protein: CASNRQGEKLFF
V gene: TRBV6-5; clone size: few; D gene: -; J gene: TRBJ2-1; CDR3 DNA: TGTGCCAGCAGCCAATCGGGGGTTTCCTACAATGAGCAGTTCTTC; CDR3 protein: CASSQSGVSYNEQFF